The 27 T cell receptor beta chains given below trace back to one sample, sequenced in a study of cytomegalovirus exposure and HLA in healthy donors. PCR employed 60 Vbeta and 13 Jbeta primers. The protocol was immunoSEQ multiplex PCR, while the TCRdb copy is restricted to in-frame clones and leaves out a portion. This sample has roughly 100,000 clones, with 75% to 85% found just once. Input material: PBMCs. The receptors were gathered from a man younger than 35 in good health and CMV-seronegative.

This sequence joins TRBV6-6 and TRBJ2-7, with D perhaps matching TRBD1 (5 bases). CDR3 length: 12 amino acids. Germline CDR1 and CDR2: MNHNY and SVGAGI (reference sequence). V gave up 8 bases and J gave up 5 bases, with 13 bases separating them. CDR3 protein: CASAPGLHEQYF. The CDR3 region has the DNA TGTGCCAGCGCCCCAGGGCTCCACGAGCAGTACTTC.

This clone has just one count. The V gene is TRBV19, the J gene TRBJ2-5; 9 positions match TRBD2. The CDR3 spans 16 residues. Trimming cost V 1 base and J 1 base; bases outside gene matches: 4. Germline V gene sequence: CDR1 LNHDA, CDR2 SQIVND (reference sequence). CDR3 region: CASSIVLREGQETQYF. The DNA of the CDR3 is TGTGCCAGTAGTATAGTTCTGCGGGAGGGCCAAGAGACCCAGTACTTC. The variable domain in full, with the rest retrieved from reference TRBV19 and TRBJ2-5, is DGGITQSPKYLFRKEGQNVTLSCEQNLNHDAMYWYRQDPGQGLRLIYYSQIVNDFQKGDIAEGYSVSREKKESFPLTVTSAQKNPTAFYLCASSIVLREGQETQYFGPGTRLLVL.

V usage is TRBV9 and J usage is TRBJ2-7, with D perhaps TRBD1 (6 bases). V dropped 0 bases and J dropped 2 bases, with 12 bases sitting between them. The germline gives CDR1 SGDLS, CDR2 YYNGEE. This CDR3 has 15 amino acids. The CDR3 DNA follows: TGTGCCAGCAGCGTAGCCTCAGGGGACACCTACGAGCAGTACTTC. Translated, it gives CASSVASGDTYEQYF.

This chain uses TRBV4-2 with TRBJ2-3; 7 bases line up with TRBD2. The germline V gene encodes CDR1 LGHNA and CDR2 YNFKEQ. This CDR3 has 16 residues. The junction had 4 bases not matched to a gene; V was cut back by 1 base and J by 0 bases. CDR3 nucleotide sequence: TGTGCCAGCAGCCAAGTCGGTAGCGGGAGCACAGATACGCAGTATTTT. The encoded protein is CASSQVGSGSTDTQYF.

The chain combines TRBV6-5 with TRBJ2-5, with 9 bases matching TRBD2. The CDR3 is 14 residues long. The V and J ends lost 10 bases and 5 bases, in that order; junction bases with no gene match: 11. From germline, CDR1 is MNHEY and CDR2 SVGAGI. The CDR3 coding sequence is TGTGCCATAACTATAGCGGGAGTGGGGGAGACCCAGTACTTC. Translated: CAITIAGVGETQYF.

The rearrangement joins TRBV5-4 to TRBJ2-5, with D maybe TRBD2 (5 bases). Germline V CDR1 and CDR2: SGHNT, YYREEE (reference sequence). The CDR3 extends over 15 amino acids. The V gene lost 3 bases and the J gene lost 4 bases, with 16 bases spanning the gap. The CDR3 bases are TGTGCCAGCAGCTACGGGGAGCGCGATTCAGAGACCCAGTACTTC. Translation: CASSYGERDSETQYF.

The chain employs TRBV12-5 and TRBJ1-1, with D perhaps TRBD1 (5 bases). Germline V CDR1 and CDR2: LGHNT, FRNRAP. The CDR3 consists of 15 residues. V lost 0 bases and J 1 base, leaving 9 bases between the germline ends. The CDR3 nucleotides read TGTGCTAGTGGTTTGGTACCGGGGGGGAACACTGAAGCTTTCTTT. Amino acid sequence: CASGLVPGGNTEAFF.

This clone has only one observation. The chain couples TRBV2 to TRBJ2-5; the D gene is possibly TRBD2 (6 bases). With 3 bases removed from V and 5 bases from J, the gap between germline ends came to 7 bases. CDR1 and CDR2 (germline): SNHLY, FYNNEI. The CDR3 is made up of 12 amino acids. The CDR3 sequence is CASSEAGETQYF. The CDR3 bases are TGTGCCAGCAGTGAGGCGGGGGAGACCCAGTACTTC.

This rearrangement joins TRBV30 to TRBJ2-7, with 7 bases that match TRBD1. The CDR3 covers 13 residues. CDR1 GTSNPN and CDR2 SVGIG come from the germline V gene (reference sequence). The J segment lost 3 bases and the V segment lost 7 bases, leaving 9 bases of the junction unmatched. The CDR3 is CASYYRGYYEQYF. DNA for the CDR3: TGTGCCTCCTACTACAGGGGATACTACGAGCAGTACTTC. Full variable domain (remainder filled in from reference TRBV30 and TRBJ2-7): SQTIHQWPATLVQPVGSPLSLECTVEGTSNPNLYWYRQAAGRGLQLLFYSVGIGQISSEVPQNLSASRPQDRQFILSSKKLLLSDSGFYLCASYYRGYYEQYFGPGTRLTVT.

The genes are TRBV4-3 and TRBJ2-1; 7 bases fit TRBD1. V lost 6 bases and J lost 0; bases outside the gene matches: 8. Germline V lookup: CDR1 LGHNA, CDR2 YSLEER. This CDR3 has 16 residues. The CDR3 coding sequence is TGCGCCAGCAGTATCAGACAGGGTAGCTCCTACAATGAGCAGTTCTTC. Translated, it gives CASSIRQGSSYNEQFF.

The chain combines TRBV19 with TRBJ1-1; D perhaps matches TRBD1 (6 bases). The CDR3 spans 15 residues. With 1 base removed from V and 4 bases from J, the gap between germline ends came to 13 bases. Germline V gene sequence: CDR1 LNHDA, CDR2 SQIVND (reference sequence). The CDR3 loop reads CASSIGWGLSTEAFF. The DNA for the CDR3 is TGTGCCAGTAGTATAGGGTGGGGGCTGAGCACTGAAGCTTTCTTT.

The genes are TRBV9 and TRBJ2-6, with unresolved D. CDR1 and CDR2 (germline): SGDLS, YYNGEE. V dropped 2 bases and J dropped 1 base, with 16 bases sitting between them. The CDR3 consists of 18 residues. The CDR3 protein is CASSVGLTGQSGANVLTF. The CDR3 DNA is TGTGCCAGCAGCGTTGGGCTAACTGGCCAATCTGGGGCCAACGTCCTGACTTTC. Full variable domain (remainder filled in from reference TRBV9 and TRBJ2-6): DSGVTQTPKHLITATGQRVTLRCSPRSGDLSVYWYQQSLDQGLQFLIQYYNGEERAKGNILERFSAQQFPDLHSELNLSSLELGDSALYFCASSVGLTGQSGANVLTFGAGSRLTVL.

Remarks on this clone: Distinct nucleotide sequences in the sample also encode this CDR3. The rearrangement uses TRBV7-2 and TRBJ2-7; D not certain. The CDR3 spans 12 residues. The germline V and J ends were trimmed by 2 bases and 4 bases, with 6 bases remaining between them. The V gene's germline CDR1 is SGHTA and CDR2 FQGNSA. Written as DNA, the CDR3 is TGTGCCAGCAGCTTAAGTACATACGAGCAGTACTTC. The encoded protein is CASSLSTYEQYF.

The table lists this clone with a count of one. V usage is TRBV29-1 and J usage is TRBJ2-5; possibly TRBD2 for D (6 bases). The end of the DNA fits TRBJ2-7 better, so the J call may be wrong. Germline lookup yields CDR1 SQVTM and CDR2 ANQGSEA. The CDR3 runs 11 residues. The CDR3 here is CSGNRGYEQYF. The DNA of the CDR3 is TGCAGCGGGAATCGGGGGTACGAGCAGTACTTC.

V gene TRBV11-2 combines with J gene TRBJ2-7, with a possible D match to TRBD2 (6 bases). Trimming pared 5 bases from V and 2 bases from J, leaving 13 bases between. Germline loops: CDR1 SGHAT, CDR2 FQNNGV. This CDR3 spans 14 amino acids. CDR3 nucleotides: TGTGCCAGCAGCCGGGACTTCCTCCCCTACGAGCAGTACTTC. Translating it yields CASSRDFLPYEQYF.

This clone was detected once. The chain recombines TRBV19 with TRBJ2-1; 8 bases are a match to TRBD2. The CDR3 totals 14 residues. Germline CDR1 LNHDA, CDR2 SQIVND (reference sequence). The V and J ends lost 2 bases and 7 bases, in that order; junction bases with no gene match: 4. In DNA, the CDR3 is TGTGCCAGTAGTATAACCGGGAGGGGGAATGAGCAGTTCTTC. This sequence encodes CASSITGRGNEQFF.

J is TRBJ2-5 and V is TRBV27; tentative D call: TRBD1 (5 bases). The CDR3 totals 14 residues. CDR1 is MNHEY, CDR2 SMNVEV, per germline (reference sequence). Trimming stripped 1 base from V and 3 bases from J, with 9 bases between. CDR3 amino acids: CASSLFGREETQYF. CDR3 coding DNA: TGTGCCAGCAGTTTATTCGGCAGGGAAGAGACCCAGTACTTC.

This chain uses TRBV9 with TRBJ2-5; D is uncertain. V lost 0 bases and J lost 2, with 5 bases in between. Germline assignment: CDR1 SGDLS and CDR2 YYNGEE. This CDR3 region has 13 residues. As DNA, the CDR3 is TGTGCCAGCAGCGTAGGCGGTCAAGAGACCCAGTACTTC. This encodes CASSVGGQETQYF.

This chain links TRBV7-2 with TRBJ1-5; TRBD1 agrees at 8 bases. The CDR3 totals 14 residues. Germline values: CDR1 SGHTA, CDR2 FQGNSA. V lost 5 bases to trimming and J lost 7 bases; unmatched junction nucleotides: 7. CDR3 sequence (DNA): TGTGCCAGCAGCAAGGACAGGGACGGCCAGCCCCAGCATTTT. Its translation is CASSKDRDGQPQHF.

The chain uses TRBV7-3 and TRBJ2-7, with 7 bases fitting TRBD1. V trimming: 4 bases; J trimming: 0 bases; junction bases outside the gene matches: 6. The CDR3 is 15 amino acids. CDR1 is SGHTA, CDR2 FQGTGA, per germline. CDR3 sequence reads: CASSSTGQSSYEQYF. The CDR3 nucleotides read TGTGCCAGCAGCTCAACGGGACAGAGCTCCTACGAGCAGTACTTC.

This rearrangement joins TRBV18 to TRBJ1-2; 7 bases map to TRBD1. Unmatched junction bases numbered 5, after V lost 0 bases and J lost 4 bases. CDR1 is KGHSH, CDR2 LQKENI, per germline. The CDR3 has 15 amino acids. The CDR3 DNA reads TGTGCCAGCTCACCACCGGACAGGTTGAGCTATGGCTACACCTTC. It encodes CASSPPDRLSYGYTF.

This clone was seen a few times. The V and J genes are TRBV6-6 and TRBJ2-7; 9 bases match TRBD1. This CDR3 has 14 amino acids. V shed 0 bases, J shed 4 bases, and the junction held 1 base outside the gene matches. CDR1 is MNHNY, CDR2 SVGAGI, per germline (reference sequence). The CDR3 protein is CASSYSDRGYEQYF. The CDR3 DNA is TGTGCCAGCAGTTACTCGGACAGGGGTTACGAGCAGTACTTC.

The chain combines TRBV10-2 with TRBJ2-3; 8 nucleotides match TRBD2. CDR3 size: 17 residues. In germline, CDR1 is WSHSY, CDR2 SAAADI. The V and J ends lost 5 bases and 5 bases, in that order; junction bases with no gene match: 15. The CDR3 region has the DNA TGCGCCAGCAGTATCAGTCGGCTAGCGGGTGGAGGAGATACGCAGTATTTT. Translation gives CASSISRLAGGGDTQYF.

The chain recombines TRBV7-8 with TRBJ2-1; TRBD1 is a possible D gene (6 bases). V was shortened by 5 bases and J by 3 bases, with 14 bases between the two germline ends. Germline CDR1 is SGHVS and CDR2 is FQNEAQ. CDR3 length equals 15 residues. CDR3 in amino acids: CASSIYRAGYNEQFF. The CDR3 DNA reads as TGTGCCAGCAGCATATACAGGGCGGGCTACAATGAGCAGTTCTTC.

The rearrangement uses TRBV6-5 and TRBJ2-7; 8 positions agree with TRBD2. CDR1 and CDR2 from the germline V gene are MNHEY and SVGAGI. CDR3 size: 14 residues. Germline trimming cut 5 bases from V and 1 base from J; bases unmatched to any gene: 4. The CDR3 nucleotides are TGTGCCAGCAGTCGTAGCGGGGAATCCTACGAGCAGTACTTC. It yields the protein CASSRSGESYEQYF.

In this sample, this clone turned up a few times. The chain recombines TRBV6-1 with TRBJ1-2; 9 bases align to TRBD1. The CDR3 covers 15 residues. Looked up from germline, CDR1 is MNHNS and CDR2 is SASEGT. The ends lost 6 bases at V and 0 bases at J; junction bases unmatched: 5. The CDR3 nucleotides are TGTGCCAGCAGGGGGGGACAGGGAGCTAACTATGGCTACACCTTC. It is translated as CASRGGQGANYGYTF.

The V gene is TRBV6-1, the J gene TRBJ2-2; 13 positions agree with TRBD2. CDR1 is MNHNS, CDR2 SASEGT, per germline. The CDR3 is 15 residues long. After removal of 5 bases from V and 5 bases from J, the junction contained 2 bases not matched to a gene. The CDR3 reads CASSSGLAGTGELFF. The CDR3 DNA reads TGTGCCAGCAGTTCGGGACTAGCGGGAACCGGGGAGCTGTTTTTT.